The rows below give T cell receptor beta chains drawn from one sample of a study of spatial heterogeneity in lung cancer. TCRdb re-called the 5' RACE reads with MiXCR, one entry per CDR3 protein. This sample has some 47,000 distinct CDR3 sequences, with less than 9% found just once. This sample comprised PBMCs, obtained at surgery. These TCRs come from a female donor with early-stage non-small cell lung cancer. Each CDR3 is given with its conserved first and last residue. The order of the fields is clone size, J gene, D gene, V gene, CDR3 protein, CDR3 DNA. The D gene is left open where the match is weak. Size values are once, few and many counts, or a class for expanded clones, and some rows have none.

many,TRBJ1-1,.,TRBV21-1,CASSNNLNTEAFF,TGTGCCAGCAGCAATAATTTGAACACTGAAGCTTTCTTT
few,TRBJ2-3,TRBD1,TRBV10-3,CAISEPGQGTNTQYF,TGTGCCATCAGTGAGCCCGGACAGGGGACAAATACGCAGTATTTT
many,TRBJ2-3,.,TRBV9,CASSRRGFWDTQYF,TGTGCCAGCAGCCGTCGGGGGTTCTGGGATACGCAGTATTTT
many,TRBJ2-7,TRBD2,TRBV9,CASSVASAGGPIEQYF,TGTGCCAGCAGCGTAGCTTCGGCGGGGGGGCCTATTGAGCAGTACTTC
many,TRBJ2-1,.,TRBV30,CAWSVSRNEQFF,TGTGCCTGGAGTGTCAGTAGAAATGAGCAGTTCTTC
.,TRBJ2-3,.,TRBV11-2,CASSPPQGWGTDTQYF,TGTGCCAGCAGCCCTCCCCAGGGGTGGGGGACAGATACGCAGTATTTT
few,TRBJ2-1,TRBD2,TRBV7-2,CASSGQTSGGPYNEQFF,TGTGCCAGCAGCGGACAAACTAGCGGGGGGCCCTACAATGAGCAGTTCTTC
many,TRBJ2-1,.,TRBV11-3,CASSSRTTNEQFF,TGTGCCAGCAGCTCACGGACTACCAATGAGCAGTTCTTC
many,TRBJ2-7,.,TRBV9,CASSVRGTSYEQYF,TGTGCCAGCAGCGTAAGGGGGACCTCCTACGAGCAGTACTTC
many,TRBJ1-1,.,TRBV6-2/TRBV6-3,CAASGWNDWNTEAFF,TGTGCCGCCAGCGGCTGGAATGATTGGAACACTGAAGCTTTCTTT
many,TRBJ1-2,.,TRBV6-2/TRBV6-3,CASSINRGYTF,TGTGCCAGCAGCATAAACCGCGGCTACACCTTC
.,TRBJ2-3,.,TRBV10-3,CAISLGTPDTDTQYF,TGTGCCATCAGTCTCGGGACACCTGACACAGATACGCAGTATTTT
medium-sized,TRBJ2-1,TRBD2,TRBV28,CASSCPACGGAYEQFF,TGTGCCAGCAGTTGTCCCGCTTGCGGGGGGGCCTATGAGCAGTTCTTC
few,TRBJ2-3,.,TRBV5-3,CARSFRGRPDTQYF,.
many,TRBJ2-1,.,TRBV29-1,CSASTGGRNEQFF,TGCAGCGCTTCGACGGGGGGCAGGAATGAGCAGTTCTTC
.,TRBJ2-1,.,TRBV3-1,CASSSQYRDTEFF,TGTGCCAGCAGCTCTCAATACCGGGACACCGAGTTCTTC
many,TRBJ1-5,.,TRBV7-8,CASSLGFTLGGQPQHF,TGTGCCAGCAGCTTAGGGTTCACTCTCGGAGGCCAGCCCCAGCATTTT
many,TRBJ2-1,TRBD2,TRBV11-2,CATRTSGGIGAYNEQFF,TGTGCCACAAGGACTAGCGGGGGCATCGGCGCCTACAATGAGCAGTTCTTC
few,TRBJ1-2,.,TRBV7-9,CASSLETGGYTF,TGTGCCAGCAGCTTAGAAACCGGTGGCTACACCTTC
many,TRBJ1-2,.,TRBV7-9,CASSPLSSFVRAYGYTF,TGTGCCAGCAGCCCGCTATCGTCCTTCGTAAGAGCCTATGGCTACACCTTC
few,TRBJ2-1,.,TRBV5-1,CASSWGAKNEQFF,TGCGCCAGCAGCTGGGGCGCGAAGAATGAGCAGTTCTTC
.,TRBJ2-3,TRBD2,TRBV24-1,CATSDPAGGRTDTQYF,TGTGCCACCAGTGATCCAGCGGGGGGCCGCACAGATACGCAGTATTTT
few,TRBJ1-5,TRBD1,TRBV18,CASSPQGGNQPQHF,TGTGCCAGCTCACCCCAGGGGGGCAATCAGCCCCAGCATTTT
few,TRBJ1-2,TRBD1,TRBV20-1,CSARQGQGYTF,TGCAGTGCCCGACAGGGGCAAGGCTACACCTTC
.,TRBJ1-5,TRBD1,TRBV2,CASSEATGGNQPQHF,TGTGCCAGCAGTGAAGCGACAGGGGGGAATCAGCCCCAGCATTTT
many,TRBJ2-7,TRBD1,TRBV6-1,CASHRTGAYEQYF,TGTGCCAGCCATCGCACAGGGGCCTACGAGCAGTACTTC
many,TRBJ2-2,TRBD1,TRBV12-3/TRBV12-4,CASSYRDRGYTGELFF,TGTGCCAGCAGTTACCGGGACAGGGGTTACACCGGGGAGCTGTTTTTT
.,TRBJ2-5,TRBD2,TRBV20-1,CSAPAGTSRETQYF,TGCAGTGCGCCCGCCGGGACTAGCCGGGAGACCCAGTACTTC
many,TRBJ1-5,TRBD1,TRBV19,CASNPARWDRNQPQHF,TGTGCCAGTAACCCCGCCCGTTGGGACAGAAATCAGCCCCAGCATTTT
many,TRBJ2-1,.,TRBV9,CASSVGGGYNEQFF,TGTGCCAGCAGCGTAGGTGGGGGTTACAATGAGCAGTTCTTC
few,TRBJ1-2,.,TRBV5-1,CASSEFDYGYTF,TGCGCCAGCAGCGAATTTGACTATGGCTACACCTTC
many,TRBJ2-5,.,TRBV6-1,CASVRDGQETQYF,TGTGCCAGTGTACGGGACGGGCAAGAGACCCAGTACTTC
many,TRBJ2-3,.,TRBV7-9,CASSQSAAVSDTQYF,TGTGCCAGCAGCCAGTCGGCGGCAGTCTCGGATACGCAGTATTTT
many,TRBJ1-6,.,TRBV6-6,CASSSQESSYNSPLHF,TGTGCCAGCAGTTCCCAGGAGAGCTCCTATAATTCACCCCTCCACTTT